A single sample gave rise to the 32 T cell receptor beta chains below, sequenced in a study of T-cell reconstitution after alpha-beta-depleted transplantation in children. Study observations and caveats: T-cell counts and diversity at one year post-transplant came mainly from newly produced T cells.

No antigen is known for these receptors. For TCRbeta, the library was prepared with unique molecular identifiers. Via MiXCR, TCRdb re-called the PCR reads, giving one row per CDR3 protein. The table includes fewer than 350,000 distinct CDR3 sequences, nearly 8% detected once. This sample comprised peripheral blood, obtained 360 days after TCRalphabeta/CD19-depleted stem cell transplant. Every receptor here comes from a female patient between 2 and 10 years old who had a stem cell transplant for Fanconi anemia, so the T cells may come from the graft donor.

This clonotype was counted at least ten times. The chain is built from TRBV6-2 or TRBV6-3 and TRBJ2-1; possibly TRBD1 for D (6 bases). The germline V gene has CDR1 MNHEY and CDR2 SVGEGT. This CDR3 has 11 amino acids. V was pared by 4 bases and J by 13 bases, with 11 bases between. The CDR3 loop is CASSSPGTQFF. CDR3 in DNA: TGTGCCAGCAGTTCTCCAGGGACACAGTTCTTC.

This clonotype was found many times. This rearrangement joins TRBV25-1 to TRBJ1-5, with 10 bases lining up with TRBD1. V dropped 6 bases and J dropped 9; count of bases not matched to a gene: 5. The CDR3 totals 13 residues. The germline V gene has CDR1 MGHDK and CDR2 SYGVNS. The CDR3 region has the DNA TGTGCCAGCAGGGGACAGGGGTTTGGGCCCCAGCATTTT. It codes for CASRGQGFGPQHF. The full variable domain, completed using reference TRBV25-1 and TRBJ1-5, is EADIYQTPRYLVIGTGKKITLECSQTMGHDKMYWYQQDPGMELHLIHYSYGVNSTEKGDLSSESTVSRIRTEHFPLTLESARPSHTSQYLCASRGQGFGPQHFGDGTRLSIL.

As for this clonotype: A read error may be the cause here, since a much bigger clone is one base away. The chain has TRBV6-1 and TRBJ2-1; 7 nucleotides agree with TRBD2. CDR3 length: 12 amino acids. Germline CDR1 MNHNS, CDR2 SASEGT. The CDR3, as DNA: TGTGCCACCTCGCGGGGGAACAATGAGCAGTGCTTC. This sequence encodes CATSRGNNEQCF.

This chain joins TRBV20-1 and TRBJ2-1; TRBD2 matches at 12 bases. Germline V lookup: CDR1 DFQATT, CDR2 SNEGSKA (reference sequence). The CDR3 is 16 residues long. J was trimmed by 9 bases and V by 5 bases; bases with no gene match: 14. The CDR3 nucleotides are TGCAGTGCTCTCGGGGTTCTAGCGGGGGGGCATGGTGAGCAGTTCTTC. Its protein is CSALGVLAGGHGEQFF.

This chain joins TRBV3-1 and TRBJ2-5; TRBD2 agrees at 12 bases. This CDR3 has 15 amino acids. The J segment lost 7 bases and the V segment lost 3 bases, leaving 6 bases of the junction unmatched. Germline CDR1 reads LGHDT; CDR2 reads YNNKEL (reference sequence). The CDR3 DNA is TGTGCCAGCAGCCAGACTAGCGGGGGTTTTGGGACCCAGTACTTC. This codes for CASSQTSGGFGTQYF.

This clonotype was seen at least ten times. The chain is built from TRBV5-4 and TRBJ2-3; 10 bases fit TRBD2. Germline CDR1 SGHNT, CDR2 YYREEE (reference sequence). Trimming removed 1 base from V and 3 bases from J; junction bases left unmatched: 5. The CDR3 contains 16 residues. The CDR3 DNA sequence: TGTGCCAGCAGCTTGAGGTTGGGACTAGCGACAGATACGCAGTATTTT. Encoded protein: CASSLRLGLATDTQYF.

The chain couples TRBV30 to TRBJ1-3, with D hard to call. Germline V gene data show CDR1 as GTSNPN and CDR2 as SVGIG (reference sequence). Between the trimmed V and J ends, which lost 2 bases and 0 bases, there was a span of 14 bases. The CDR3 is 16 residues long. The CDR3 DNA is TGTGCCTGGAGTCGGGTAGGAATAAGCTCTGGAAACACCATATATTTT. Its protein is CAWSRVGISSGNTIYF.

This clonotype was observed many times. The gene calls are TRBV28 and TRBJ2-6; D is perhaps TRBD2 (6 bases). V shed 8 bases and J shed 0 bases, with 17 bases lying between them. Germline assignment: CDR1 MDHEN and CDR2 SYDVKM. CDR3 length: 17 residues. CDR3 coding DNA: TGTGCCAGCGAGCGGGTGGCCCCTTTCTCTGGGGCCAACGTCCTGACTTTC. Protein product: CASERVAPFSGANVLTF.

Many counts were recorded for this clonotype. V and J are TRBV29-1 and TRBJ1-1; TRBD1 is a possible D gene (5 bases). The V gene lost 7 bases and the J gene lost 1 base, with 13 bases spanning the gap. CDR3 length: 13 amino acids. Germline values: CDR1 SQVTM, CDR2 ANQGSEA. The DNA for the CDR3 is TGCAGCGCTCACGGGCAGGGGAACACTGAAGCTTTCTTT. It specifies CSAHGQGNTEAFF.

The table lists this clonotype with many counts. This rearrangement joins TRBV28 to TRBJ2-7, with 7 bases fitting TRBD2. Germline V gene data show CDR1 as MDHEN and CDR2 as SYDVKM. J was trimmed by 0 bases and V by 7 bases; bases with no gene match: 6. The CDR3 is made up of 14 amino acids. The CDR3 reads CASKASGSSYEQYF. The CDR3 region has the DNA TGTGCCAGCAAGGCTAGCGGAAGCTCCTACGAGCAGTACTTC.

In its sample, this clonotype was seen many times. This sequence joins TRBV10-2 and TRBJ2-3, with a weak D call TRBD2 (7 bases). Trimming stripped 5 bases from V and 5 bases from J, with 14 bases between. The CDR3 extends over 14 amino acids. Germline V gene data show CDR1 as WSHSY and CDR2 as SAAADI. The CDR3 region is CASSLWGGKDTQYF. The CDR3 DNA sequence: TGCGCCAGCAGTTTATGGGGGGGCAAAGATACGCAGTATTTT.

This clonotype was counted ten times or more. V is TRBV5-1 and J is TRBJ2-1; no clear D gene. The germline CDR1 and CDR2 sequences are SGHRS and YFSETQ. The V gene lost 0 bases and the J gene lost 5 bases, with 6 bases spanning the gap. This CDR3 contains 13 residues. DNA of the CDR3: TGCGCCAGCAGCTTGGCCCGAGACAATGAGCAGTTCTTC. Translated: CASSLARDNEQFF.

The table lists this clonotype with a few counts. For the CDR3, the DNA is TGTGCCAGCAGTCTGGACCCTGCATTGGGACAGCCCCAGCATTTT. Protein product: CASSLDPALGQPQHF. This chain joins TRBV28 and TRBJ1-5; no firm D call. Germline CDR1 and CDR2: MDHEN and SYDVKM. The CDR3 has 15 residues. V dropped 5 bases and J dropped 7 bases, with 18 bases sitting between them.

The sample holds a few counts of this clonotype. The J gene is TRBJ1-1, the V gene TRBV5-1; TRBD1 might be the D (6 bases). The CDR3 is 16 amino acids. From germline, CDR1 is SGHRS and CDR2 YFSETQ. V was trimmed by 0 bases and J by 0 bases, leaving 12 bases between them. CDR3 protein: CASSLVGTRVNTEAFF. The CDR3 region has the DNA TGCGCCAGCAGCTTGGTAGGGACACGGGTGAACACTGAAGCTTTCTTT.

This clonotype showed up many times. The V call is TRBV18, the J call TRBJ2-7, with TRBD1 matching 8 bases. The ends lost 6 bases at V and 3 bases at J; junction bases unmatched: 4. The CDR3 length is 13 residues. The germline V gene has CDR1 KGHSH and CDR2 LQKENI. The CDR3 region has the DNA TGTGCCAGCTCCCCAGGGGGCGTCTACGAGCAGTACTTC. Residues: CASSPGGVYEQYF.

This clonotype was seen ten or more times. The chain joins TRBV27 to TRBJ2-7, with D possibly being TRBD1 or TRBD2 (6 bases each). The CDR3 runs to 15 residues. V was shortened by 1 base and J by 6 bases, with 16 bases between the two germline ends. Germline values: CDR1 MNHEY, CDR2 SMNVEV (reference sequence). The DNA of the CDR3 is TGTGCCAGCAGTTTATGGGGGGCGCAGGTCTCCGAGCAGTACTTC. Translating it yields CASSLWGAQVSEQYF.

Ten or more counts support this clonotype. This chain connects TRBV7-2 to TRBJ2-7, with D perhaps matching TRBD1 or TRBD2 (6 bases each). The V and J ends lost 5 bases and 1 base respectively, with 18 bases between them. From germline, CDR1 is SGHTA and CDR2 FQGNSA. This CDR3 is built from 16 residues. CDR3 region: CASSPWRGRGSYEQYF. The CDR3 DNA follows: TGTGCCAGCAGCCCTTGGAGGGGAAGGGGGTCCTACGAGCAGTACTTC.

This clonotype was seen ten or more times. The chain couples TRBV9 to TRBJ1-1; D remains unclear. This CDR3 region has 13 residues. Trimming took off 0 bases at V and 1 base at J, with 4 bases between the two ends. Germline-derived CDR1 and CDR2 are SGDLS and YYNGEE. The CDR3 sequence: CASSVAGNTEAFF. In DNA form, the CDR3 reads TGTGCCAGCAGCGTAGCGGGGAACACTGAAGCTTTCTTT.

This clonotype was counted at least ten times. This chain links TRBV29-1 with TRBJ1-1; D gene uncertain. The germline V gene has CDR1 SQVTM and CDR2 ANQGSEA. The CDR3 extends over 12 amino acids. V dropped 4 bases and J dropped 8 bases, with 14 bases sitting between them. The CDR3 DNA is TGCAGCGTTGTAGGAGACGGTTCGGAAGCTTTCTTT. Translating it yields CSVVGDGSEAFF.

This clonotype was counted many times. J is TRBJ2-6 and V is TRBV5-6; D unresolved. The CDR3 has 14 amino acids. V shed 4 bases and J shed 2 bases, with 7 bases lying between them. The germline V gene encodes CDR1 SGHDT and CDR2 YYEEEE. The CDR3 region is CASSPITGANVLTF. The CDR3 DNA reads as TGTGCCAGCAGCCCTATAACTGGGGCCAACGTCCTGACTTTC.

This clonotype was detected many times. J is TRBJ2-7 and V is TRBV12-3 or TRBV12-4; 9 nucleotides match TRBD1. Trimming cost V 5 bases and J 7 bases; bases outside gene matches: 12. This CDR3 has 15 residues. As DNA, the CDR3 is TGTGCCAGCAGTAAAACCGGGACAGGGTTTTTTGAGCAGTACTTC. Amino acid sequence: CASSKTGTGFFEQYF.

This clonotype was detected ten times or more. The J gene is TRBJ1-2, the V gene TRBV20-1; no firm D call. Looked up from germline, CDR1 is DFQATT and CDR2 is SNEGSKA (reference sequence). V was trimmed by 3 bases and J by 8 bases, leaving 16 bases between them. The CDR3 loop spans 13 amino acids. The CDR3 region is CSASWVGTGGYTF. The DNA for the CDR3 is TGCAGTGCTAGCTGGGTGGGAACGGGAGGCTACACCTTC.

This clonotype was seen many times. The chain links TRBV29-1 to TRBJ2-3, with 11 positions matching TRBD2. The J segment lost 3 bases and the V segment lost 7 bases, leaving 6 bases of the junction unmatched. Per the germline V gene, CDR1 is SQVTM and CDR2 is ANQGSEA. The CDR3 is made up of 14 amino acids. The CDR3, as DNA: TGCAGCGAGCGGACTAGCGGGCGAACAGATACGCAGTATTTT. Protein sequence: CSERTSGRTDTQYF.

This chain connects TRBV20-1 to TRBJ1-1; D is undetermined. Germline V lookup: CDR1 DFQATT, CDR2 SNEGSKA (reference sequence). Trimming removed 3 bases at V and 6 bases at J, with 11 bases between. This CDR3 is 12 amino acids long. CDR3 nucleotide sequence: TGCAGTGCTAGGAACCGTGGGGCTGAAGCTTTCTTT. This gives the protein CSARNRGAEAFF.

This clonotype was seen repeatedly, ten times or more. This rearrangement joins TRBV12-3 or TRBV12-4 to TRBJ1-2; D ambiguous. The CDR3 is 14 residues long. V gave up 1 base and J gave up 5 bases, with 11 bases separating them. The CDR3 DNA sequence: TGTGCCAGCAGTTTAGGGTATTTCTCATATGGCTACACCTTC. Translation: CASSLGYFSYGYTF.

Ten or more counts support this clonotype. This chain connects TRBV5-1 to TRBJ2-1, with 8 bases that match TRBD2. The trim removed 4 bases at V and 6 bases at J, leaving 3 bases unmatched. This CDR3 is 13 amino acids long. CDR1 SGHRS and CDR2 YFSETQ come from the germline V gene. The CDR3 spells CASSREGVNEQFF. CDR3 in DNA: TGCGCCAGCAGCCGGGAGGGAGTCAATGAGCAGTTCTTC.

The chain combines TRBV3-1 with TRBJ1-1; TRBD1 is a possible D gene (5 bases). The CDR3 loop spans 15 amino acids. Trimming took 2 bases from V and 2 from J, leaving 12 bases between them. Germline values: CDR1 LGHDT, CDR2 YNNKEL (reference sequence). CDR3 region: CASSQKPGPNTEAFF. DNA of the CDR3: TGTGCCAGCAGCCAAAAGCCGGGACCCAACACTGAAGCTTTCTTT. Drawing the rest from reference TRBV3-1 and TRBJ1-1, the complete variable domain is DTAVSQTPKYLVTQMGNDKSIKCEQNLGHDTMYWYKQDSKKFLKIMFSYNNKELIINETVPNRFSPKSPDKAHLNLHINSLELGDSAVYFCASSQKPGPNTEAFFGQGTRLTVV.

This clonotype was seen at least ten times. DNA of the CDR3: TGTGCCATCAGTGATAGGACTAGCGGTGATGAGACCCAGTACTTC. Protein sequence: CAISDRTSGDETQYF. The V call is TRBV10-3, the J call TRBJ2-5; 10 nucleotides match TRBD2. The V and J ends lost 3 bases and 5 bases, in that order; junction bases with no gene match: 6. The germline gives CDR1 ENHRY, CDR2 SYGVKD. The CDR3 has 15 residues.

This clonotype was counted at least ten times. The chain links TRBV12-3 or TRBV12-4 to TRBJ1-2; D unclear. V was clipped by 3 bases and J by 5 bases, with 7 bases between them. The CDR3 runs 12 residues. In DNA form, the CDR3 reads TGTGCCAGCAGTTTTGGGTTGTATGGCTACACCTTC. Its protein is CASSFGLYGYTF.

This clonotype has only a few counts. The CDR3 sequence: CASSDVWRGRDTEAFF. Here the CDR3 DNA reads TGTGCCAGCAGTGATGTCTGGAGGGGGCGGGACACTGAAGCTTTCTTT. The chain has TRBV6-1 and TRBJ1-1; 7 nucleotides match TRBD1. Germline trimming cut 3 bases from V and 3 bases from J; bases unmatched to any gene: 10. The CDR3 length is 16 residues. Germline CDR1 MNHNS, CDR2 SASEGT.

This clonotype was observed many times. This chain connects TRBV7-2 to TRBJ2-7; D uncertain. CDR3 length: 12 residues. The V end was cut by 3 bases, the J end by 5 bases, with 8 bases between. Germline V gene data show CDR1 as SGHTA and CDR2 as FQGNSA. In DNA form, the CDR3 reads TGTGCCAGCAGCTTGGGCAAGAACGAGCAGTACTTC. Encoded protein: CASSLGKNEQYF.

The chain has TRBV7-8 and TRBJ1-5; D not resolved. Trimming stripped 0 bases from V and 5 bases from J, with 8 bases between. The CDR3 has 14 amino acids. CDR1 and CDR2 (germline): SGHVS, FQNEAQ. The CDR3 nucleotides read TGTGCCAGCAGCTTAGCGGGGAATTATCAGCCCCAGCATTTT. This sequence encodes CASSLAGNYQPQHF.